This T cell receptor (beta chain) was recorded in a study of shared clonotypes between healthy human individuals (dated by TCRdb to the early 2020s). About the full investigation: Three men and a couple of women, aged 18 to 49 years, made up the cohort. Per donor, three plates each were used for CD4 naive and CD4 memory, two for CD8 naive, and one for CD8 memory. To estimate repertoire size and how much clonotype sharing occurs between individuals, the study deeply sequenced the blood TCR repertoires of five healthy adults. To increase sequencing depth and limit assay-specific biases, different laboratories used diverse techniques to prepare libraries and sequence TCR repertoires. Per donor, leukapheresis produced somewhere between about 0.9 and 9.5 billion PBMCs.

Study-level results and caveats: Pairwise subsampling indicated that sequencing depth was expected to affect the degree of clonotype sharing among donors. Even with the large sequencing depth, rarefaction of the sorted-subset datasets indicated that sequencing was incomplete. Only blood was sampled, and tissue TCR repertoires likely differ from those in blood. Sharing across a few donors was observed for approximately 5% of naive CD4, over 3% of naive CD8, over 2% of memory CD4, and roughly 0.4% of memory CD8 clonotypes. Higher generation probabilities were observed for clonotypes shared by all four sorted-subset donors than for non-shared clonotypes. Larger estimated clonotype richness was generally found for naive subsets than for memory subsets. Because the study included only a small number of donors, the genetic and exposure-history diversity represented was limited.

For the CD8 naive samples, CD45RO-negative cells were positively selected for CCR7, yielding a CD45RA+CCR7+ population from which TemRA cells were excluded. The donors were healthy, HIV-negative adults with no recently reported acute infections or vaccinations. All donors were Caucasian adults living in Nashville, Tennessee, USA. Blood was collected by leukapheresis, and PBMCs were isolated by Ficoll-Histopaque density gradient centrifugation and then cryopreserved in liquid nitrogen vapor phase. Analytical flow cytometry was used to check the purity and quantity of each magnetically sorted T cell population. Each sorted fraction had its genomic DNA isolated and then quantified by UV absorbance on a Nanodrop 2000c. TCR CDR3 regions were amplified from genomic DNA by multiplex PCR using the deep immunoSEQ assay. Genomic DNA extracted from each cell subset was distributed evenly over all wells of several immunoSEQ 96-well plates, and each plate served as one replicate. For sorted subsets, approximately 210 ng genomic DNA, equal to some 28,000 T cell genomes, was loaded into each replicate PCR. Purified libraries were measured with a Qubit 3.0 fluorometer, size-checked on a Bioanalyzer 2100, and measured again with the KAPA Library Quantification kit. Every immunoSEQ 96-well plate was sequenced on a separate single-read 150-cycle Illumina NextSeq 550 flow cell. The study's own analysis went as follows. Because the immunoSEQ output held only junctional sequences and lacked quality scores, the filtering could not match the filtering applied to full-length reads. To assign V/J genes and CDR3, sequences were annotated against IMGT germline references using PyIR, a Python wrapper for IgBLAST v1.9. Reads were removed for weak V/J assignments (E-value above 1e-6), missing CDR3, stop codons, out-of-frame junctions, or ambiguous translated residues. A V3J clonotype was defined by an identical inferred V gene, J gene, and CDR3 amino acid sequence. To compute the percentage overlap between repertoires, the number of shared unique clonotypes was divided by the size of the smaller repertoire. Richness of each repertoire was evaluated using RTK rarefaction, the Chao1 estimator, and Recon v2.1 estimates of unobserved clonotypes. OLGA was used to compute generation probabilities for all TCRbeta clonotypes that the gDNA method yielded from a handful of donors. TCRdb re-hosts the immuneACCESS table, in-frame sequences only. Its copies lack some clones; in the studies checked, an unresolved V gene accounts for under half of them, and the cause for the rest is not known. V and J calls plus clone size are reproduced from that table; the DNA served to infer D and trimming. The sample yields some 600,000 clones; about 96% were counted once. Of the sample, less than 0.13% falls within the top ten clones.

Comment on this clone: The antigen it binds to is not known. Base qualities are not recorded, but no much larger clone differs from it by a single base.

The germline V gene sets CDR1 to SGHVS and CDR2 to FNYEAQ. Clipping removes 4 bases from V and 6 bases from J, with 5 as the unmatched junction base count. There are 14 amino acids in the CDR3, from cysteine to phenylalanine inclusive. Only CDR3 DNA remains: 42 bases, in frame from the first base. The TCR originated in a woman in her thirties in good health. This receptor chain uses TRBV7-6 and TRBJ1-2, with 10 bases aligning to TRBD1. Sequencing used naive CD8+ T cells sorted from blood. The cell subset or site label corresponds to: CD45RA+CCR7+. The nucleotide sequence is TGTGCCAGCAGCTCCTTCGGACAGGGGGATGGCTACACCTTC. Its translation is CASSSFGQGDGYTF. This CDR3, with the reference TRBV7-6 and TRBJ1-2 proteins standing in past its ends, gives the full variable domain GAGVSQSPRYKVTKRGQDVALRCDPISGHVSLYWYRQALGQGPEFLTYFNYEAQQDKSGLPNDRFSAERPEGSISTLTIQRTEQRDSAMYRCASSSFGQGDGYTFGSGTRLTVV.